The 11 T cell receptor beta chains in this list originate from one sample, sequenced in a study of blood T cell repertoires in COVID-19 (TCRdb year 2020). Receptor amplification or capture employed the immunoSEQ multiplex PCR assay. TCRdb provides this immuneACCESS table in a form limited to in-frame rearrangements. Some clones are lacking; in checked studies, under half of them reflect an unresolved V gene, and why the rest are absent is not known. This sample has nearly 45,000 clones in its table, and around 80% of those were observed once. The top ten hold nearly 45% of the sample. Sequenced material: peripheral blood. These TCRs come from a human donor in a cohort sampled during active COVID-19.

V gene TRBV11-2 combines with J gene TRBJ1-6, with a tentative D call TRBD1 (6 bases). The CDR3 runs to 14 residues. Trimming pared 4 bases from V and 9 bases from J, leaving 13 bases between. CDR1 is SGHAT and CDR2 is FQNNGV in the germline V gene. The CDR3 region is CASSYLGGSSPLHF. The DNA for the CDR3 is TGTGCCAGCAGCTACCTAGGGGGATCTTCACCCCTCCACTTT.

The chain carries TRBV7-9 and TRBJ1-5; D might be TRBD1 (6 bases). The germline V gene encodes CDR1 SEHNR and CDR2 FQNEAQ (reference sequence). Trimming took off 2 bases at V and 2 bases at J, with 13 bases between the two ends. This CDR3 has 16 residues. Here the CDR3 reads CASSLTGGAGNQPQHF. In nucleotides, the CDR3 is TGTGCCAGCAGCTTAACTGGGGGCGCGGGCAATCAGCCCCAGCATTTT.

V and J are TRBV12-3 or TRBV12-4 and TRBJ1-2; D possibly corresponds to TRBD1 (5 bases). Trimming took off 6 bases at V and 4 bases at J, with 12 bases between the two ends. The CDR3 extends over 13 amino acids. The CDR3 here is CASRPADSYGYTF. CDR3 nucleotides: TGTGCCAGCAGACCGGCCGACAGCTATGGCTACACCTTC.

The chain employs TRBV30 and TRBJ1-1, with TRBD1 matching 8 bases. Germline CDR1 is GTSNPN and CDR2 is SVGIG (reference sequence). The CDR3 runs to 12 residues. V trimming: 0 bases; J trimming: 10 bases; junction bases outside the gene matches: 4. CDR3 amino acids: CAWSVVQGAAFF. The CDR3 region has the DNA TGTGCCTGGAGTGTAGTGCAGGGGGCAGCTTTCTTT.

This clone was observed a handful of times. V gene TRBV21-1 combines with J gene TRBJ2-2; the DNA was not compared with TRBD2, the D call given in the table. TRBV21-1 is noted as a pseudogene. The CDR3 is 15 residues long. The CDR3 reads CAPPGVAGITGELFF. For the CDR3, the DNA is TGTGCCCCTCCAGGCGTAGCGGGGATCACCGGGGAGCTGTTTTTT.

This clone was recorded once. The V gene is TRBV2, the J gene TRBJ2-5; D gene ambiguous. Germline V lookup: CDR1 SNHLY, CDR2 FYNNEI. V was shortened by 7 bases and J by 5 bases, with 8 bases between the two germline ends. This CDR3 contains 11 residues. CDR3 bases: TGTGCCAGCATGCAGTGGGAGACCCAGTACTTC. It translates to CASMQWETQYF.

This chain uses TRBV7-9 with TRBJ2-5; TRBD2 matches 7 bases. Trimming took 5 bases from V and 0 from J; bases not matched to a gene: 12. The CDR3 is 17 residues long. Germline-derived CDR1 and CDR2 are SEHNR and FQNEAQ (reference sequence). CDR3 sequence (DNA): TGTGCCAGCAGCCCCTCAGGTTTGCGGGGGTACCAAGAGACCCAGTACTTC. Its translation is CASSPSGLRGYQETQYF.

The chain joins TRBV20-1 to TRBJ2-1; TRBD2 is a possible D gene (6 bases). The CDR3 runs 14 residues. The V and J ends lost 3 bases and 3 bases respectively, with 12 bases between them. CDR1 is DFQATT and CDR2 is SNEGSKA in the germline V gene (reference sequence). This CDR3 is CSASSGNHYNEQFF. The CDR3 nucleotides are TGCAGTGCTAGTAGCGGAAATCACTACAATGAGCAGTTCTTC.

The rearrangement joins TRBV6-5 to TRBJ1-1, with 9 bases matching TRBD1. Germline V CDR1 and CDR2: MNHEY, SVGAGI. The CDR3 sequence is 14 residues long. The ends lost 6 bases at V and 4 bases at J; junction bases unmatched: 6. The DNA for the CDR3 is TGTGCCAGCAGCTGGACAGGGGAGAGCACTGAAGCTTTCTTT. As protein: CASSWTGESTEAFF.

The V gene is TRBV6-5, the J gene TRBJ2-3; D is unresolved. Germline assignment: CDR1 MNHEY and CDR2 SVGAGI. V lost 7 bases and J 5 bases, leaving 13 bases between the germline ends. CDR3 length: 13 amino acids. DNA for the CDR3: TGTGCCAGCAACGGCGGTGCGCTAGATACGCAGTATTTT. It encodes CASNGGALDTQYF.

V gene TRBV3-1 (or the pseudogene TRBV3-2) combines with J gene TRBJ2-1, with D maybe TRBD1 (7 bases). The CDR3 covers 12 residues. Trimming removed 3 bases at V and 8 bases at J, with 8 bases between. From germline, CDR1 is LGHDT and CDR2 YNNKEL (reference sequence). The CDR3 sequence is CASSHRGDEQFF. Written as DNA, the CDR3 is TGTGCCAGCAGCCACAGGGGGGATGAGCAGTTCTTC.